Shown below are 19 T cell receptor beta chains from a single sample sequenced in a study of blood T cell repertoires in COVID-19. Generated by immunoSEQ multiplex PCR, the TCRdb table keeps only in-frame clones and is missing some. This table holds 150,000 to 200,000 clones, about 90% found once. The sample taken for sequencing was PBMCs or T cells enriched from blood (not recorded which). Receptor source: a woman between 18 and 29 years old who had recovered from COVID-19.

The rearrangement uses TRBV27 and TRBJ2-2; D is possibly TRBD2 (5 bases). V was pared by 9 bases and J by 0 bases, with 11 bases between. There are 14 residues in the CDR3. Germline loops: CDR1 MNHEY, CDR2 SMNVEV (reference sequence). CDR3 residues: CASFSVSNTGELFF. CDR3 coding DNA: TGTGCCAGTTTTAGCGTATCGAACACCGGGGAGCTGTTTTTT.

The chain is built from TRBV13 and TRBJ1-6; TRBD1 might be the D (5 bases). CDR1 and CDR2 (germline): PRHDT, FYEKMQ (reference sequence). V lost 0 bases, J lost 7 bases, and 7 bases lay in between. The CDR3 runs to 14 residues. CDR3 sequence: CASSLGDKNSPLHF. The CDR3 DNA is TGTGCCAGCAGCTTAGGGGACAAGAATTCACCCCTCCACTTT.

CDR3 DNA sequence: TGTGCCAGCAAATCGGGACTAGCATCAGATACGCAGTATTTT. This encodes CASKSGLASDTQYF. The rearrangement joins TRBV9 to TRBJ2-3, with 9 bases matching TRBD2. The junction had 6 bases not matched to a gene; V was cut back by 6 bases and J by 4 bases. CDR3 length equals 14 residues. CDR1 and CDR2 from the germline V gene are SGDLS and YYNGEE.

The chain is built from TRBV2 and TRBJ1-2, with D maybe TRBD1 (6 bases). V was clipped by 4 bases and J by 7 bases, with 10 bases between them. The CDR3 contains 12 residues. Germline V gene sequence: CDR1 SNHLY, CDR2 FYNNEI. The CDR3 bases are TGTGCCAGCAGTGGACAGGATACTGGCTACACCTTC. Encoded protein: CASSGQDTGYTF.

This chain links TRBV2 with TRBJ1-4; D is perhaps TRBD1 (6 bases). The V and J ends lost 3 bases and 6 bases respectively, with 17 bases between them. This CDR3 is 16 amino acids long. CDR1 and CDR2 from the germline V gene are SNHLY and FYNNEI. The CDR3 loop reads CASSEIPTGSYEKLFF. CDR3 coding DNA: TGTGCCAGCAGTGAGATACCTACAGGGAGCTATGAAAAACTGTTTTTT.

The gene calls are TRBV10-3 and TRBJ2-3; 11 positions agree with TRBD2. CDR3 size: 15 residues. Germline V gives CDR1 ENHRY, CDR2 SYGVKD. V shed 3 bases, J shed 1 base, and the junction held 0 bases outside the gene matches. The CDR3 DNA sequence: TGTGCCATCAGTGAACTAGCGGGAGGCACAGATACGCAGTATTTT. Residues: CAISELAGGTDTQYF.

The chain employs TRBV6-2 or TRBV6-3 and TRBJ1-5; 7 nucleotides agree with TRBD1. The germline V gene has CDR1 MNHEY and CDR2 SVGEGT. V lost 6 bases to trimming and J lost 0 bases; unmatched junction nucleotides: 8. This CDR3 is built from 16 residues. DNA of the CDR3: TGTGCCAGCAGCTCCTACAGGGGACCTAGCAATCAGCCCCAGCATTTT. Amino acids: CASSSYRGPSNQPQHF.

V and J are TRBV7-2 and TRBJ1-3; 8 bases agree with TRBD1. CDR1 SGHTA and CDR2 FQGNSA come from the germline V gene. The CDR3 extends over 15 amino acids. V shed 5 bases and J 3 bases; nucleotides not matched to a gene: 6. CDR3 DNA sequence: TGTGCCAGCAGCATCGGGACAGGCCTTGGAAACACCATATATTTT. Translating gives CASSIGTGLGNTIYF.

V is TRBV21-1 and J is TRBJ1-3. TRBV21-1 is a pseudogene segment. The CDR3 loop spans 19 amino acids. The CDR3 region is CASSNRGGTSRRSGNTIYF. The CDR3 nucleotides are TGTGCCAGCAGCAACCGGGGGGGGACCAGTAGACGCTCTGGAAACACCATATATTTT.

The chain combines TRBV28 with TRBJ1-4; D unresolved. V was clipped by 2 bases and J by 5 bases, with 9 bases between them. Per germline, CDR1 MDHEN and CDR2 SYDVKM. CDR3 length equals 14 residues. CDR3 in amino acids: CASSLTGQNEKLFF. CDR3 nucleotide sequence: TGTGCCAGCAGTTTAACGGGTCAAAATGAAAAACTGTTTTTT.

The gene calls are TRBV5-1 and TRBJ2-3; 9 nucleotides agree with TRBD2. V shed 0 bases and J 2 bases; nucleotides not matched to a gene: 16. The length of the CDR3 is 20 residues. Per germline, CDR1 SGHRS and CDR2 YFSETQ. The CDR3: CASSLDPGSMGLAPTDTQYF. The CDR3 nucleotides read TGCGCCAGCAGCTTGGATCCAGGGTCGATGGGACTAGCCCCCACAGATACGCAGTATTTT.

The chain joins TRBV5-1 to TRBJ2-5; a weak D match, TRBD1 (6 bases). The CDR3 sequence is 16 residues long. V lost 3 bases, J lost 1 base, and 16 bases lay in between. The germline V gene encodes CDR1 SGHRS and CDR2 YFSETQ. The CDR3: CASSSIGQRVQETQYF. As DNA, the CDR3 is TGCGCCAGCAGCTCAATAGGACAGAGGGTCCAAGAGACCCAGTACTTC.

J is TRBJ1-4 and V is TRBV5-1, with TRBD1 matching 8 bases. Germline loops: CDR1 SGHRS, CDR2 YFSETQ. The V segment lost 4 bases and the J segment 7 bases; nucleotides outside the gene matches: 6. This CDR3 region has 14 residues. CDR3: CASSPTGEREKLFF. The CDR3 nucleotides read TGCGCCAGCAGCCCGACAGGGGAGCGTGAAAAACTGTTTTTT. The entire variable domain, with the rest obtained from reference TRBV5-1 and TRBJ1-4, is as follows: KAGVTQTPRYLIKTRGQQVTLSCSPISGHRSVSWYQQTPGQGLQFLFEYFSETQRNKGNFPGRFSGRQFSNSRSEMNVSTLELGDSALYLCASSPTGEREKLFFGSGTQLSVL.

This rearrangement joins TRBV19 to TRBJ2-1; D remains ambiguous. The CDR3 has 14 amino acids. CDR1 is LNHDA and CDR2 is SQIVND in the germline V gene (reference sequence). Deletions cut 5 bases from V and 0 bases from J, with 8 bases between. The CDR3 loop is CASSPRSSYNEQFF. The CDR3 bases are TGTGCCAGTAGTCCCAGAAGCTCCTACAATGAGCAGTTCTTC.

This clone was recorded only once. The chain couples TRBV7-8 to TRBJ2-1; 10 nucleotides match TRBD2. The V segment lost 1 base and the J segment 9 bases; nucleotides outside the gene matches: 9. Germline assignment: CDR1 SGHVS and CDR2 FQNEAQ. This CDR3 has 16 amino acids. The CDR3 sequence is CASSLESSGGQGEQFF. CDR3 bases: TGTGCCAGCAGCTTAGAGTCTAGCGGGGGCCAGGGTGAGCAGTTCTTC.

J is TRBJ2-3 and V is TRBV29-1, with 14 bases identical to TRBD2. CDR3 length: 17 amino acids. The germline V gene has CDR1 SQVTM and CDR2 ANQGSEA. Losses at the gene ends were 6 bases for V and 4 bases for J; bases not matched to a gene: 12. The CDR3 DNA follows: TGCAGCGTAACCCCGGGACTAGCGGGAGTCCGGGCAGATACGCAGTATTTT. It codes for CSVTPGLAGVRADTQYF.

The genes are TRBV20-1 and TRBJ2-3, with a tentative D call TRBD1 (5 bases). The ends were cut back, 5 bases at V and 1 base at J, with 10 bases in the middle. The CDR3 spans 13 residues. Per germline, CDR1 DFQATT and CDR2 SNEGSKA (reference sequence). The CDR3 DNA reads TGCAGTGCTTGTGGGGCTGGCACAGATACGCAGTATTTT. Amino acid sequence: CSACGAGTDTQYF.

The chain recombines TRBV28 with TRBJ1-4; the D gene is possibly TRBD1 (6 bases). The germline V and J ends were trimmed by 7 bases and 6 bases, with 15 bases remaining between them. Germline CDR1 and CDR2: MDHEN and SYDVKM. The CDR3 extends over 14 amino acids. CDR3 sequence reads: CASKVTGPYEKLFF. DNA for the CDR3: TGTGCCAGCAAGGTAACAGGGCCGTATGAAAAACTGTTTTTT.

The V gene is TRBV20-1, the J gene TRBJ1-1; D unresolved. The CDR3 loop spans 11 amino acids. Germline CDR1 and CDR2: DFQATT and SNEGSKA (reference sequence). The CDR3 region is CTTRRNTEAFF. As DNA, the CDR3 is TGCACCACGCGGAGGAACACTGAAGCTTTCTTT.